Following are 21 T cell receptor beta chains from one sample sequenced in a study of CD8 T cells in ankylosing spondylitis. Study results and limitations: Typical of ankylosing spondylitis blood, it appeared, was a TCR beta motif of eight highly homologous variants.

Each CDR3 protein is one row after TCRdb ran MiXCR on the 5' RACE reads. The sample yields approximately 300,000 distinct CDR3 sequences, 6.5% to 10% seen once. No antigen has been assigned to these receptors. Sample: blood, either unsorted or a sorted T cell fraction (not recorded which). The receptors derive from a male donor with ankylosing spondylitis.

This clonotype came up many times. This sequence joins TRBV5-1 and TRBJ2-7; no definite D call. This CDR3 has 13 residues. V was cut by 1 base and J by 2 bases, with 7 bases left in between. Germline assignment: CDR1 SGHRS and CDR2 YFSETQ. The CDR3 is CASSLTNPYEQYF. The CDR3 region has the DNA TGCGCCAGCAGCTTGACAAACCCCTACGAGCAGTACTTC.

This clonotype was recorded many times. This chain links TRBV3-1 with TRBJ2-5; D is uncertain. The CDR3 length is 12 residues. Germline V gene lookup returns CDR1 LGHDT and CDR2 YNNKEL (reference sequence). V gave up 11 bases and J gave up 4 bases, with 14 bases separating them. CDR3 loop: CACVGRTETQYF. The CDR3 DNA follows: TGTGCCTGCGTGGGCCGCACAGAGACCCAGTACTTC.

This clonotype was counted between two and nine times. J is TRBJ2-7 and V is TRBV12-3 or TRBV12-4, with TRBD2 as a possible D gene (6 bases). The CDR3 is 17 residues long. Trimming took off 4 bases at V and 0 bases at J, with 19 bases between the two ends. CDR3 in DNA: TGTGCCAGCAGTTCCCTCTTTGGGACTTCAAGCTCCTACGAGCAGTACTTC. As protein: CASSSLFGTSSSYEQYF.

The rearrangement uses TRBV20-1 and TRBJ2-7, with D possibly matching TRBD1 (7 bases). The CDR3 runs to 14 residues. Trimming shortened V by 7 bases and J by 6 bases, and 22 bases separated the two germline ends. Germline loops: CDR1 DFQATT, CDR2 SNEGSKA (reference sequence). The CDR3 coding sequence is TGCAGTGGTACCTCAGGGGGAGGTTATCGCGAGCAGTACTTC. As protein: CSGTSGGGYREQYF.

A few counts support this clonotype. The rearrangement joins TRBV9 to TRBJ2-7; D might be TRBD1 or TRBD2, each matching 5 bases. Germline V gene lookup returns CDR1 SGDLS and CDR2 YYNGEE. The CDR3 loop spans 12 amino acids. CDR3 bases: TGTGCGGCCCGGGACGTCCCCTACGAGCAGTACTTC. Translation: CAARDVPYEQYF.

The CDR3 spells CASSSTGYGSPLHF. In DNA, the CDR3 is TGTGCCAGCAGCTCGACAGGGTATGGCTCACCCCTCCACTTT. This chain uses TRBV7-3 with TRBJ1-6, with 7 bases identical to TRBD1. The CDR3 consists of 14 residues. With V trimmed by 4 bases and J by 10 bases, 7 bases remained unmatched. Per the germline V gene, CDR1 is SGHTA and CDR2 is FQGTGA.

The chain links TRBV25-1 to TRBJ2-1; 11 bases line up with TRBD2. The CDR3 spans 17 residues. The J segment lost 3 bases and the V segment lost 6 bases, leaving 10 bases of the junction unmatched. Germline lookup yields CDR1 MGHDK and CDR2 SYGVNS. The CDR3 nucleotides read TGTGCCAGCAGCCCGTCGGGGGGGACTAGCGGCTACAATGAGCAGTTCTTC. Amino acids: CASSPSGGTSGYNEQFF. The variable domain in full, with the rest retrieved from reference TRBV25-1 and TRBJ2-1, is EADIYQTPRYLVIGTGKKITLECSQTMGHDKMYWYQQDPGMELHLIHYSYGVNSTEKGDLSSESTVSRIRTEHFPLTLESARPSHTSQYLCASSPSGGTSGYNEQFFGPGTRLTVL.

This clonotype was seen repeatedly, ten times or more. CDR3 residues: CSVGREDTEAFF. CDR3 bases: TGCAGCGTTGGCAGGGAGGACACTGAAGCTTTCTTT. V gene TRBV29-1 combines with J gene TRBJ1-1, with TRBD1 as a possible D gene (5 bases). The V gene's germline CDR1 is SQVTM and CDR2 ANQGSEA. V gave up 4 bases and J gave up 3 bases, with 9 bases separating them. There are 12 residues in the CDR3.

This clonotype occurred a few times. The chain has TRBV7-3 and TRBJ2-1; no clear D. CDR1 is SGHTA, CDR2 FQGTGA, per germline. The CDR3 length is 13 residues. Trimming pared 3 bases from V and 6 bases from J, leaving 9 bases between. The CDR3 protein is CASSFGYLNEQFF. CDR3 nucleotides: TGTGCCAGCAGCTTTGGCTACCTCAATGAGCAGTTCTTC.

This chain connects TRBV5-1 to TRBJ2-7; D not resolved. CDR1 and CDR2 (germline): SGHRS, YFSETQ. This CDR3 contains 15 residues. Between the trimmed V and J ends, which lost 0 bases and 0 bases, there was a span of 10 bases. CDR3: CASSLDTYSSYEQYF. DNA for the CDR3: TGCGCCAGCAGCTTGGACACGTATAGCTCCTACGAGCAGTACTTC.

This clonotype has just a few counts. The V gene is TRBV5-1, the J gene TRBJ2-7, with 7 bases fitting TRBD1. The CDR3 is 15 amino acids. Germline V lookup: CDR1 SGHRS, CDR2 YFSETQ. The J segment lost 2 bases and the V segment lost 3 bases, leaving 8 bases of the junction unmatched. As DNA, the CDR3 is TGCGCCAGCAGCTCGACCGGGACAGCCCCCTACGAGCAGTACTTC. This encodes CASSSTGTAPYEQYF.

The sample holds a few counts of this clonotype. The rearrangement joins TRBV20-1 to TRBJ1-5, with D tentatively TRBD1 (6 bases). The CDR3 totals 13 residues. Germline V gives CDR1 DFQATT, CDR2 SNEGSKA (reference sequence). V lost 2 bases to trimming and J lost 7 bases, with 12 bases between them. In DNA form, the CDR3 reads TGCAGTGCTAGAAAGGGGGGCAGACAGCCCCAGCATTTT. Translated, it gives CSARKGGRQPQHF.

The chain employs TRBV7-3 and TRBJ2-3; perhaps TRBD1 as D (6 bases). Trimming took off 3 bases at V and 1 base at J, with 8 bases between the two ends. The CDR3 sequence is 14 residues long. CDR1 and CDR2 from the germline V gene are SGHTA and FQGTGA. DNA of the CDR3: TGTGCCAGCAGCTTGGGGGCCGGCACAGATACGCAGTATTTT. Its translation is CASSLGAGTDTQYF.

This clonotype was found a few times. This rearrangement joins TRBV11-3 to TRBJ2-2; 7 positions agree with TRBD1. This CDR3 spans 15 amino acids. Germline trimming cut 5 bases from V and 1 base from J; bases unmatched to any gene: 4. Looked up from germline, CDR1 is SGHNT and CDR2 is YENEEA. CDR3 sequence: CASSHRTGNTGELFF. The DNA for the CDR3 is TGTGCCAGCAGCCACAGGACAGGGAACACCGGGGAGCTGTTTTTT.

The CDR3 spells CSARKPTDMNTEAFF. CDR3 nucleotide sequence: TGCAGTGCTAGAAAGCCGACAGATATGAACACTGAAGCTTTCTTT. The J gene is TRBJ1-1, the V gene TRBV20-1, with TRBD1 as a possible D gene (5 bases). Germline V lookup: CDR1 DFQATT, CDR2 SNEGSKA (reference sequence). The CDR3 runs to 15 residues. Trimming shortened V by 2 bases and J by 0 bases, and 13 bases separated the two germline ends.

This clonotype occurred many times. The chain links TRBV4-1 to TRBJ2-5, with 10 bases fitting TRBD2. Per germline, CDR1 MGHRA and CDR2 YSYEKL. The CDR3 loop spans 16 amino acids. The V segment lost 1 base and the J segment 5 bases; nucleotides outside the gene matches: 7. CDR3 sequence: CASSQVSLAGVETQYF. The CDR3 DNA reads TGCGCCAGCAGCCAAGTCTCCCTAGCGGGAGTTGAGACCCAGTACTTC.

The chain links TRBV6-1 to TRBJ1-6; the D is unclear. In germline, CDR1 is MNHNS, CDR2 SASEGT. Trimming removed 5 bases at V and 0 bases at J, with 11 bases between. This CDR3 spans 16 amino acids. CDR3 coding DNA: TGTGCCAGCAGTAAGGAGTTGAGCTCCTATAATTCACCCCTCCACTTT. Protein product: CASSKELSSYNSPLHF.

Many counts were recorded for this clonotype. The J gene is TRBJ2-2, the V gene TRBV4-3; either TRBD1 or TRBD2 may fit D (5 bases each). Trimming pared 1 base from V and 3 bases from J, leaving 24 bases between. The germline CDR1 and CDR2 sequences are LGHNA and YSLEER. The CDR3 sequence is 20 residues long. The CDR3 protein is CASSQGSDVWDPQDTGELFF. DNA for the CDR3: TGCGCCAGCAGCCAAGGCTCAGATGTATGGGACCCGCAGGACACCGGGGAGCTGTTTTTT.

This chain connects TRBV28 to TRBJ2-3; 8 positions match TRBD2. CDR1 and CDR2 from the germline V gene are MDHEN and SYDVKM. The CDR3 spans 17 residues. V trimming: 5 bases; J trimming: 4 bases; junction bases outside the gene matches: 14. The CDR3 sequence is CASSPISGSSYPDTQYF. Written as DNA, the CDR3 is TGTGCCAGCAGTCCAATAAGCGGGAGCAGTTATCCAGATACGCAGTATTTT.

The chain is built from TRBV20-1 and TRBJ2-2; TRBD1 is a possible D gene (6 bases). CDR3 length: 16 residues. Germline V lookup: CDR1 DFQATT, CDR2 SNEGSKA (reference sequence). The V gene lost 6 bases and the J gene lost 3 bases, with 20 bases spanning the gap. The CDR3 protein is CSARGPGPGYTGELFF. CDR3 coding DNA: TGCAGTGCCAGGGGCCCGGGACCGGGTTACACCGGGGAGCTGTTTTTT.

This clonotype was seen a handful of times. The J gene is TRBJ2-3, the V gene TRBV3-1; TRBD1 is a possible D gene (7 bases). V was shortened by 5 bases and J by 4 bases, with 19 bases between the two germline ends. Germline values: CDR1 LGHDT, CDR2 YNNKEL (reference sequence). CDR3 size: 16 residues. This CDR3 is CASSRRDSPGADTQYF. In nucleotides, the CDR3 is TGTGCCAGCAGCAGAAGGGACAGCCCGGGGGCAGATACGCAGTATTTT.